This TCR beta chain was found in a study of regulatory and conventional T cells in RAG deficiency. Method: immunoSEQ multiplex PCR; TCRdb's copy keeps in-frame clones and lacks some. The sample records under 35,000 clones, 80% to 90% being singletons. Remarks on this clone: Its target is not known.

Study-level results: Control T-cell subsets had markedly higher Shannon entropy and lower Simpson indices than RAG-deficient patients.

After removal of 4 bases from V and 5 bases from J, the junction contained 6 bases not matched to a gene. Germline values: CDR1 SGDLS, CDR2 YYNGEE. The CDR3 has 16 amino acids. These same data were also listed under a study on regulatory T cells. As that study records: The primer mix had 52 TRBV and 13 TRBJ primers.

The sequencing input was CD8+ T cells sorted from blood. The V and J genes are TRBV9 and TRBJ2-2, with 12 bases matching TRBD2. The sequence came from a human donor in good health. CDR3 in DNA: TGTGCCAGCAGCTCGACTAGCGGGAGCCTGACCGGGGAGCTGTTTTTT. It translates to CASSSTSGSLTGELFF.